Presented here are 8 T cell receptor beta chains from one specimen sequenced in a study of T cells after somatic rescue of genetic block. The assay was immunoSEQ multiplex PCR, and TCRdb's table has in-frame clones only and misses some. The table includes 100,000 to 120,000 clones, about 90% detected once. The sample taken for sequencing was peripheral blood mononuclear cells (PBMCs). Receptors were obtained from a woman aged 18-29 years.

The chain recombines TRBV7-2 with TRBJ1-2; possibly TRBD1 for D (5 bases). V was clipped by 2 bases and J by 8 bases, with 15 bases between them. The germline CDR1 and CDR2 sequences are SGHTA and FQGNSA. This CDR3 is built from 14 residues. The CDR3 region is CASSLPGASKGYTF. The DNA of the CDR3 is TGTGCCAGCAGCTTACCTGGGGCGTCGAAGGGCTACACCTTC. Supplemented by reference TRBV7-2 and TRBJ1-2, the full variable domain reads GAGVSQSPSNKVTEKGKDVELRCDPISGHTALYWYRQSLGQGLEFLIYFQGNSAPDKSGLPSDRFSAERTGGSVSTLTIQRTQQEDSAVYLCASSLPGASKGYTFGSGTRLTVV.

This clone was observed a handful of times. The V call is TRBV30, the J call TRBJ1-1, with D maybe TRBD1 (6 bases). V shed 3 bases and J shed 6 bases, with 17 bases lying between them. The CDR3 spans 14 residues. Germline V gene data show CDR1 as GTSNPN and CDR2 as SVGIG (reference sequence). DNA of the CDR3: TGTGCCTGGAGCCACGGAAACAGGGCGCCTGAAGCTTTCTTT. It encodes CAWSHGNRAPEAFF.

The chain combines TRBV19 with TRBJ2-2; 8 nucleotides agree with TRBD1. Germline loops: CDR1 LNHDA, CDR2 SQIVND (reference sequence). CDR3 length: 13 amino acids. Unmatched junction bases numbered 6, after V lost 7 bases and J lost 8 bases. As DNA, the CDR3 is TGTGCCAGTACCGTCAGGGGGCTGGGGGAGCTGTTTTTT. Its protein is CASTVRGLGELFF.

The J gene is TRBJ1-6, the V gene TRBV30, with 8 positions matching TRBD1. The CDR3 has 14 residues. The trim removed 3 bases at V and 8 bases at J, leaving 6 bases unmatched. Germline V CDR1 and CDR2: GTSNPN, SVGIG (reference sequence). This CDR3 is CAWSVDRGYSPLHF. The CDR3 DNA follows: TGTGCCTGGAGCGTAGACAGGGGATATTCACCCCTCCACTTT.

CDR3 DNA sequence: TGTGCCAGCAGTGATGGGGGCTCCTACAATGAGCAGTTCTTC. This translates into CASSDGGSYNEQFF. The V gene is TRBV6-1, the J gene TRBJ2-1; D is tentatively TRBD1 or TRBD2 (5 bases each). The germline gives CDR1 MNHNS, CDR2 SASEGT. This CDR3 contains 14 residues. V lost 3 bases and J 0 bases, leaving 6 bases between the germline ends.

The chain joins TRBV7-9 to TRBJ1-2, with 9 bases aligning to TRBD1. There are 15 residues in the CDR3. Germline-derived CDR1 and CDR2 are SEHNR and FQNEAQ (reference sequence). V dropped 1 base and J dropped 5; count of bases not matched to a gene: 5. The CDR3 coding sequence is TGTGCCAGCAGCTTAGAGGGACAGGGCGAGTATGGCTACACCTTC. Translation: CASSLEGQGEYGYTF.

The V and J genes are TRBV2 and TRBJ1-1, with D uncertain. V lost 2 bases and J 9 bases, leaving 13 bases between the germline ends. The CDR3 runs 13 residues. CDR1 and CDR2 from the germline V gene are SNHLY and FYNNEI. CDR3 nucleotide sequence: TGTGCCAGCAGTGAATGGGGAGAACTTAAAGCTTTCTTT. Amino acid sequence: CASSEWGELKAFF.

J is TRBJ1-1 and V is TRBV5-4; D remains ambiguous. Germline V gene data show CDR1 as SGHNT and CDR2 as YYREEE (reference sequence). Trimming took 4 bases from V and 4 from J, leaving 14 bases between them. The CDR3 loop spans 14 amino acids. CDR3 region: CASSAGIRGTEAFF. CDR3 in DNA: TGTGCCAGCAGCGCCGGGATCCGGGGCACTGAAGCTTTCTTT.